These 25 T cell receptor beta chains originate from one sample sequenced in a study of cytotoxic CD8 clonotypes in ibrutinib-treated CLL. The repertoire was sequenced with immunoSEQ multiplex PCR; TCRdb's copy has only in-frame clones and lacks some. The repertoire holds more than 11,000 clones, with 70% as singletons. Sequencing used PBMCs, obtained before ibrutinib treatment. Receptors were obtained from a human donor with chronic lymphocytic leukemia.

The rearrangement links TRBV4-1 to TRBJ2-7, with TRBD1 identical over 7 bases. This CDR3 region has 15 residues. CDR1 is MGHRA and CDR2 is YSYEKL in the germline V gene. J lost 3 bases, V lost 4 bases, and 9 bases had no gene match. CDR3 sequence reads: CASSPVPRDSYEQYF. CDR3 nucleotide sequence: TGCGCCAGCAGCCCAGTCCCCCGGGACAGCTACGAGCAGTACTTC.

The J gene is TRBJ1-2, the V gene TRBV28, with 8 bases identical to TRBD1. V dropped 6 bases and J dropped 6; count of bases not matched to a gene: 3. The germline CDR1 and CDR2 sequences are MDHEN and SYDVKM. CDR3 length: 12 amino acids. This chain's CDR3 is CASRTGGDGYTF. The CDR3 DNA follows: TGTGCCAGCAGAACAGGGGGGGATGGCTACACCTTC.

The chain uses TRBV5-1 and TRBJ2-3, with TRBD1 matching 9 bases. The germline V gene encodes CDR1 SGHRS and CDR2 YFSETQ. The trim removed 4 bases at V and 2 bases at J, leaving 5 bases unmatched. The CDR3 is made up of 15 amino acids. The CDR3 DNA reads TGCGCCAGCAGCCGGACAGGGGACGCCACAGATACGCAGTATTTT. Translating gives CASSRTGDATDTQYF.

The chain has TRBV28 and TRBJ2-4, with D possibly matching TRBD1 (7 bases). Looked up from germline, CDR1 is MDHEN and CDR2 is SYDVKM. The germline V and J ends were trimmed by 6 bases and 9 bases, with 24 bases remaining between them. There are 16 residues in the CDR3. The CDR3 coding sequence is TGTGCCAGCAGCCGATCCCCCCCCGGGCAGGGGGGCATTCAGTACTTC. As protein: CASSRSPPGQGGIQYF.

The chain combines TRBV2 with TRBJ2-6; maybe TRBD2 (6 bases). Looked up from germline, CDR1 is SNHLY and CDR2 is FYNNEI. Trimming removed 1 base at V and 2 bases at J, with 6 bases between. The CDR3 extends over 15 amino acids. In nucleotides, the CDR3 is TGTGCCAGCAGTGAAGGGGGGGCTGGGGCCAACGTCCTGACTTTC. Translating it yields CASSEGGAGANVLTF.

The V and J genes are TRBV10-3 and TRBJ2-1; 8 bases map to TRBD1. After removal of 3 bases from V and 5 bases from J, the junction contained 6 bases not matched to a gene. CDR1 ENHRY and CDR2 SYGVKD come from the germline V gene. The CDR3 extends over 15 amino acids. DNA of the CDR3: TGTGCCATCAGTGATTTCTCGGGACAGGACAATGAGCAGTTCTTC. It specifies CAISDFSGQDNEQFF.

V gene TRBV7-9 combines with J gene TRBJ2-7; no reliable D call. Germline V gives CDR1 SEHNR, CDR2 FQNEAQ (reference sequence). The CDR3 covers 12 residues. Deletions cut 4 bases from V and 4 bases from J, with 8 bases between. The CDR3: CASSSDTYEQYF. The CDR3 region has the DNA TGTGCCAGCAGCTCCGACACTTACGAGCAGTACTTC.

Here the CDR3 DNA reads TGTGCCTGGAGCAAATACCGGACCGTCCCTATGGATTCACCCCTCCACTTT. Translating gives CAWSKYRTVPMDSPLHF. This rearrangement joins TRBV30 to TRBJ1-6, with no clear D. The ends were cut back, 3 bases at V and 8 bases at J, with 23 bases in the middle. CDR3 size: 17 residues. Germline V gene lookup returns CDR1 GTSNPN and CDR2 SVGIG (reference sequence).

DNA of the CDR3: TGTGCCAGCAGCCCTACCGGGACAGGGTCCGGCTACACCTTC. It specifies CASSPTGTGSGYTF. The chain couples TRBV7-9 to TRBJ1-2; TRBD1 agrees at 9 bases. The CDR3 length is 14 residues. Germline V gene data show CDR1 as SEHNR and CDR2 as FQNEAQ (reference sequence). V lost 5 bases to trimming and J lost 8 bases; unmatched junction nucleotides: 9.

The chain carries TRBV7-9 and TRBJ2-2, with TRBD1 identical over 10 bases. The J segment lost 5 bases and the V segment lost 8 bases, leaving 8 bases of the junction unmatched. The CDR3 is made up of 15 amino acids. Germline V gene sequence: CDR1 SEHNR, CDR2 FQNEAQ (reference sequence). DNA for the CDR3: TGTGCCAGCCGCACCTGGACAGGGGGGACCGGGGAGCTGTTTTTT. It yields the protein CASRTWTGGTGELFF.

The chain employs TRBV6-5 and TRBJ1-2, with 7 bases aligning to TRBD1. Trimming took 2 bases from V and 3 from J; bases not matched to a gene: 0. The CDR3 has 13 amino acids. CDR1 is MNHEY, CDR2 SVGAGI, per germline. CDR3 sequence: CASSYTGDYGYTF. For the CDR3, the DNA is TGTGCCAGCAGTTACACAGGGGACTATGGCTACACCTTC.

This clone has only a few counts. The V gene is TRBV7-2, the J gene TRBJ2-7; D may be TRBD1 or TRBD2 (5 bases each). The CDR3 extends over 13 amino acids. V was cut by 4 bases and J by 6 bases, with 13 bases left in between. Germline values: CDR1 SGHTA, CDR2 FQGNSA. CDR3 in DNA: TGTGCCAGCAGCTCAGACCTGGGGGTCGAGCAGTACTTC. Translated, it gives CASSSDLGVEQYF.

This clone appeared a few times. The chain has TRBV18 and TRBJ1-2; D possibly corresponds to TRBD1 (5 bases). Germline CDR1 KGHSH, CDR2 LQKENI. The germline V and J ends were trimmed by 2 bases and 8 bases, with 15 bases remaining between them. This CDR3 contains 14 residues. Written as DNA, the CDR3 is TGTGCCAGCTCACCAGCAGGGCCGACAAGGGGCTACACCTTC. Its protein product is CASSPAGPTRGYTF.

V and J are TRBV6-5 and TRBJ1-5; D gene ambiguous. The ends were cut back, 9 bases at V and 3 bases at J, with 12 bases in the middle. CDR1 is MNHEY and CDR2 is SVGAGI in the germline V gene. CDR3 length: 13 amino acids. The CDR3 DNA reads TGTGCCAGTTCCGCCCTCCCCAATCAGCCCCAGCATTTT. Residues: CASSALPNQPQHF.

The chain joins TRBV5-1 to TRBJ2-7; 8 bases are a match to TRBD1. The V gene's germline CDR1 is SGHRS and CDR2 YFSETQ. CDR3 size: 14 residues. V shed 2 bases and J 2 bases; nucleotides not matched to a gene: 3. The CDR3 DNA reads TGCGCCAGCAGCTTCCAGGGGGCCCCCTACGAGCAGTACTTC. Protein: CASSFQGAPYEQYF.

By share, this clone counts as large. The chain couples TRBV6-1 to TRBJ2-7; D possibly uses TRBD1 or TRBD2 (5 bases each). V was pared by 2 bases and J by 5 bases, with 19 bases between. The germline V gene has CDR1 MNHNS and CDR2 SASEGT. The CDR3 totals 16 residues. Written as DNA, the CDR3 is TGTGCCAGCAGTGAACCCCCGGGGCAGGGAGAGGACGAGCAGTACTTC. This encodes CASSEPPGQGEDEQYF.

The chain recombines TRBV6-5 with TRBJ2-7; 8 bases line up with TRBD1. Germline V CDR1 and CDR2: MNHEY, SVGAGI. This CDR3 is built from 14 residues. The V and J ends lost 7 bases and 1 base, in that order; junction bases with no gene match: 6. CDR3 sequence: CASNPWTGSYEQYF. DNA for the CDR3: TGTGCCAGCAACCCCTGGACAGGGTCCTACGAGCAGTACTTC.

This rearrangement joins TRBV7-9 to TRBJ2-1; 8 bases map to TRBD1. The CDR3 is 16 amino acids. V lost 3 bases to trimming and J lost 4 bases; unmatched junction nucleotides: 8. Germline CDR1 reads SEHNR; CDR2 reads FQNEAQ (reference sequence). DNA for the CDR3: TGTGCCAGCAGCTTCCGCCCCCGGGACAGGTACAATGAGCAGTTCTTC. As protein: CASSFRPRDRYNEQFF.

The CDR3 loop is CASSEAPGAAGELFF. CDR3 nucleotide sequence: TGTGCCAGCAGTGAGGCACCGGGGGCGGCCGGGGAGCTGTTTTTT. The rearrangement links TRBV6-4 to TRBJ2-2; D may be TRBD1 or TRBD2 (6 bases each). The CDR3 spans 15 residues. V was shortened by 3 bases and J by 6 bases, with 14 bases between the two germline ends. Germline V lookup: CDR1 MRHNA, CDR2 SNTAGT.

The rearrangement links TRBV27 to TRBJ2-7, with D perhaps TRBD2 (5 bases). The germline V gene encodes CDR1 MNHEY and CDR2 SMNVEV (reference sequence). V lost 7 bases to trimming and J lost 0 bases, with 16 bases between them. There are 15 residues in the CDR3. CDR3 residues: CASKREPVTSYEQYF. As DNA, the CDR3 is TGTGCCAGCAAGAGGGAGCCGGTAACCTCCTACGAGCAGTACTTC.

V usage is TRBV2 and J usage is TRBJ1-4; TRBD1 matches 9 bases. Per germline, CDR1 SNHLY and CDR2 FYNNEI. After removal of 4 bases from V and 0 bases from J, the junction contained 3 bases not matched to a gene. The CDR3 loop spans 16 amino acids. The CDR3 loop reads CASSGQGGSTNEKLFF. In nucleotides, the CDR3 is TGTGCCAGCAGTGGACAGGGGGGTTCAACTAATGAAAAACTGTTTTTT.

The rearrangement uses TRBV30 and TRBJ1-4, with unresolved D. The ends were cut back, 0 bases at V and 11 bases at J, with 22 bases in the middle. Germline lookup yields CDR1 GTSNPN and CDR2 SVGIG (reference sequence). This CDR3 spans 16 amino acids. CDR3 protein: CAWSVPLRGLKGKLFF. CDR3 sequence (DNA): TGTGCCTGGAGTGTCCCCCTGAGAGGCCTGAAAGGGAAACTGTTTTTT. The full variable domain, rest sourced from reference TRBV30 and TRBJ1-4, is SQTIHQWPATLVQPVGSPLSLECTVEGTSNPNLYWYRQAAGRGLQLLFYSVGIGQISSEVPQNLSASRPQDRQFILSSKKLLLSDSGFYLCAWSVPLRGLKGKLFFGSGTQLSVL.

This clone was picked up a small number of times. V is TRBV28 and J is TRBJ1-1, with a weak D call TRBD1 (6 bases). The length of the CDR3 is 13 residues. V was shortened by 2 bases and J by 5 bases, with 9 bases between the two germline ends. Germline CDR1 and CDR2: MDHEN and SYDVKM. CDR3 DNA sequence: TGTGCCAGCAGTTTAGGGCAGGGGACTGAAGCTTTCTTT. Translated, it gives CASSLGQGTEAFF.

The rearrangement uses TRBV7-7 and TRBJ2-2; no clear D gene. The germline V gene has CDR1 SSHAT and CDR2 FNYEAQ (reference sequence). The CDR3 extends over 17 amino acids. The ends were cut back, 2 bases at V and 0 bases at J, with 13 bases in the middle. As DNA, the CDR3 is TGTGCCAGCAGCTTATACCCAGGTTTCGCGAACACCGGGGAGCTGTTTTTT. Its protein product is CASSLYPGFANTGELFF. Based on the CDR3 plus reference TRBV7-7 and TRBJ2-2, the full variable domain is GAGVSQSPRYKVTKRGQDVTLRCDPISSHATLYWYQQALGQGPEFLTYFNYEAQPDKSGLPSDRFSAERPEGSISTLTIQRTEQRDSAMYRCASSLYPGFANTGELFFGEGSRLTVL.

J is TRBJ1-2 and V is TRBV25-1; D call uncertain. The germline V and J ends were trimmed by 6 bases and 7 bases, with 9 bases remaining between them. The CDR3 loop spans 11 amino acids. CDR1 is MGHDK and CDR2 is SYGVNS in the germline V gene. This chain's CDR3 is CASRAGPGYTF. CDR3 nucleotide sequence: TGTGCCAGCAGGGCAGGACCTGGCTACACCTTC.